A selection of T cell receptor beta chains follows, all from one sample in a study of blood T cells in healthy people across ages. TCRdb reanalysed the 5' RACE reads using MiXCR and keeps one entry per CDR3 protein. The repertoire holds some 710,000 distinct CDR3 sequences, with about 20% as singletons. The specimen was blood. These receptors were obtained from a man in his 70s in good health. The CDR3 runs from the conserved cysteine through the conserved F or W. D genes are given only for firm matches. Where a row states a size, it is once, few, many or the class of an expanded clone; other rows omit it.

V	J	length	size	D	CDR3	DNA
TRBV5-6	TRBJ2-3	16	.	TRBD2	CASSSAGTSVADTQYF	TGTGCCAGCAGCTCGGCCGGGACTAGCGTGGCAGATACGCAGTATTTT
TRBV3-1	TRBJ1-1	13	few	.	CASSQGDATEAFF	TGTGCCAGCAGCCAGGGGGATGCGACTGAAGCTTTCTTT
TRBV6-5	TRBJ1-2	13	.	.	CASSRRGDGGYTF	TGTGCCAGCAGTCGACGCGGAGATGGAGGCTACACCTTC
TRBV28	TRBJ2-7	14	.	.	CASTNPGAVHEQYF	TGTGCCAGCACTAACCCAGGAGCAGTCCACGAGCAGTACTTC
TRBV20-1	TRBJ1-6	14	few	TRBD1	CSASPSGGDSPLHF	TGCAGTGCTAGTCCCTCAGGGGGCGATTCACCCCTCCACTTT
TRBV7-2	TRBJ1-1	17	.	TRBD1	CASSLEGQGDTNTEAFF	TGTGCCAGCAGCTTAGAGGGACAGGGGGATACGAACACTGAAGCTTTCTTT
TRBV29-1	TRBJ1-2	15	once	TRBD1	CSVGVLQGANYGYTF	TGCAGCGTTGGGGTCTTACAGGGGGCTAACTATGGCTACACCTTC
TRBV28	TRBJ1-5	16	few	TRBD1	CASSLSTGRTNQPQHF	TGTGCCAGCAGTTTGTCGACAGGGCGGACAAATCAGCCCCAGCATTTT
TRBV2	TRBJ1-2	12	many	.	CASRDGNYGYTF	TGTGCCAGCAGGGACGGTAACTATGGCTACACCTTC
TRBV29-1	TRBJ2-4	13	few	TRBD2	CSVRVPGGNIRYF	TGCAGCGTTCGAGTTCCGGGGGGAAACATTCGGTACTTC
TRBV7-2	TRBJ2-7	11	.	.	CASSSPGPQYF	TGTGCCAGCAGCTCGCCGGGACCCCAGTACTTC
TRBV6-1	TRBJ2-7	14	.	.	CASSITYRSYEQYF	TGTGCCAGCAGTATTACCTACCGCTCCTACGAGCAGTACTTC
TRBV6-6	TRBJ1-2	16	few	TRBD1	CASSYSPDRHFYGYTF	TGTGCCAGCAGTTACTCCCCGGACAGGCACTTCTATGGCTACACCTTC
TRBV7-6	TRBJ2-3	14	.	.	CASRPGTSADTQYF	TGTGCCAGCAGACCCGGGACCAGCGCAGATACGCAGTATTTT
TRBV5-5	TRBJ1-4	14	.	.	CASSLVGMNEKLFF	TGTGCCAGCAGCTTGGTAGGAATGAATGAAAAACTGTTTTTT
TRBV15	TRBJ1-1	18	.	.	CATSRDGLGSGQGTEAFF	TGTGCCACCAGCAGGGACGGACTCGGTAGCGGCCAGGGCACTGAAGCTTTCTTT
TRBV3-1	TRBJ1-4	14	.	.	CASSQGSRREKLFF	TGTGCCAGCAGCCAAGGTTCGAGGAGGGAAAAACTGTTTTTT
TRBV7-7	TRBJ2-1	14	few	.	CASSLEELGDEQFF	TGTGCCAGCAGCTTAGAAGAATTAGGCGATGAGCAGTTCTTC
TRBV24-1	TRBJ2-7	16	few	.	CATSASDGRGRYEQYF	TGTGCCACCAGTGCTTCCGACGGACGGGGCCGGTACGAGCAGTACTTC
TRBV12-3/TRBV12-4	TRBJ2-6	16	many	.	CASSLDGVSGANVLTF	TGTGCCAGCAGCCTAGATGGGGTCTCTGGGGCCAACGTCCTGACTTTC
TRBV2	TRBJ2-2	12	few	.	CASSLVISELFF	TGTGCCAGCAGTTTGGTTATCTCAGAGCTGTTTTTT
TRBV15	TRBJ1-6	16	many	.	CATSSVRLLLGSPLHF	TGTGCCACCAGCAGTGTGCGTCTACTATTAGGTTCACCCCTCCACTTT
TRBV12-3/TRBV12-4	TRBJ2-7	15	.	TRBD2	CASRPTSGATYEQYF	TGTGCCAGCAGACCCACTAGCGGTGCAACCTACGAGCAGTACTTC
TRBV6-2/TRBV6-3	TRBJ1-2	16	.	.	CASSYTGTLERDGYTF	TGTGCCAGCAGTTACACCGGGACCCTGGAGAGGGATGGCTACACCTTC
TRBV5-1	TRBJ1-1	15	.	.	CASSLDHGWNTEAFF	TGCGCCAGCAGCTTGGATCACGGATGGAACACTGAAGCTTTCTTT
TRBV7-3	TRBJ2-1	15	.	TRBD2	CASSSSGIAYNEQFF	TGTGCCAGCAGCTCTAGCGGGATAGCCTACAATGAGCAGTTCTTC
TRBV9	TRBJ1-2	14	.	.	CASSVEVRGNGYTF	TGTGCCAGCAGCGTAGAGGTCAGGGGAAATGGCTACACCTTC
TRBV19	TRBJ1-4	13	few	.	CASRQVPNEKLFF	TGTGCCAGCAGACAGGTTCCTAATGAAAAACTGTTTTTT
TRBV27	TRBJ1-2	13	many	.	CASSAGTYYGYTF	TGTGCCAGCAGTGCCGGGACATACTATGGCTACACCTTC
TRBV29-1	TRBJ2-1	14	few	.	CSVLGTSSYNEQFF	TGCAGCGTTCTAGGGACGAGCTCCTACAATGAGCAGTTCTTC
TRBV6-6	TRBJ1-5	13	few	TRBD1	CASTDRGNQPQHF	TGTGCCAGCACCGACAGGGGGAATCAGCCCCAGCATTTT
TRBV7-6	TRBJ2-3	16	.	TRBD2	CASTPLLAGAQDTQYF	TGTGCCAGCACCCCATTACTAGCGGGAGCGCAGGATACGCAGTATTTT
TRBV29-1	TRBJ2-5	13	few	.	CSVARRGKETQYF	TGCAGCGTTGCTCGGCGGGGAAAAGAGACCCAGTACTTC
TRBV5-1	TRBJ2-1	16	.	TRBD1	CASSLAGTGGNNEQFF	TGCGCCAGCAGCTTGGCCGGGACAGGGGGCAACAATGAGCAGTTCTTC
TRBV12-3/TRBV12-4	TRBJ2-7	13	.	TRBD1	CASSFNRGDEQYF	TGTGCCAGCAGTTTTAACAGGGGGGACGAGCAGTACTTC
TRBV6-1	TRBJ1-3	14	.	.	CASRGEISGNTIYF	TGTGCCAGCAGAGGGGAAATCTCTGGAAACACCATATATTTT
TRBV6-5	TRBJ2-5	15	.	TRBD2	CASSYSAGIPETQYF	TGTGCCAGCAGTTACTCAGCGGGAATCCCAGAGACCCAGTACTTC
TRBV27	TRBJ1-4	16	.	.	CASTRRGLGANEKLFF	TGTGCCAGCACCCGAAGGGGCCTGGGAGCTAATGAAAAACTGTTTTTT
TRBV3-1	TRBJ2-5	15	.	TRBD2	CASSQDPLAGLEQYF	TGTGCCAGCAGCCAGGACCCATTAGCGGGGTTGGAGCAGTACTTC
TRBV11-3	TRBJ1-1	15	few	TRBD1	CASSGRTGAITEAFF	TGTGCCAGCAGCGGACGGACAGGGGCGATCACTGAAGCTTTCTTT
TRBV7-9	TRBJ1-6	14	once	.	CASRQGRFGTPLHF	TGTGCCAGCAGACAGGGCCGCTTCGGGACACCCCTCCACTTT
TRBV29-1	TRBJ2-2	14	.	TRBD1	CSVERQGLTGELFF	TGCAGCGTTGAACGACAGGGTTTGACCGGGGAGCTGTTTTTT
TRBV19	TRBJ2-1	16	few	.	CASSWSAAPSLDEQFF	TGTGCCAGTAGTTGGTCGGCAGCCCCCTCCCTCGATGAGCAGTTCTTC
TRBV20-1	TRBJ2-6	15	.	.	CGARAGASGANVLTF	TGCGGTGCTAGAGCTGGGGCTTCTGGGGCCAACGTCCTGACTTTC
TRBV20-1	TRBJ2-7	13	.	.	CSANRDQGGEQYF	TGCAGTGCCAACCGGGACCAAGGTGGGGAGCAGTACTTC
TRBV16	TRBJ2-2	15	.	.	CASSHDPGNTGELFF	TGTGCCAGCAGCCACGACCCCGGAAACACCGGGGAGCTGTTTTTT
TRBV20-1	TRBJ2-1	14	few	.	CSARDRRHYNEQFF	TGCAGTGCTAGAGATCGGCGGCATTACAATGAGCAGTTCTTC
TRBV6-5	TRBJ1-2	15	.	TRBD1	CASSYNRDRARGYTF	TGTGCCAGCAGTTACAACCGGGACAGGGCTAGAGGCTACACCTTC
TRBV12-3/TRBV12-4	TRBJ1-1	12	.	.	CASRLRGAEAFF	TGTGCCAGTCGTCTTAGGGGCGCTGAAGCTTTCTTT
TRBV11-2	TRBJ2-1	15	many	.	CASSSKLSSYNEQFF	TGTGCCAGCAGCTCCAAGCTTAGCTCCTACAATGAGCAGTTCTTC
TRBV11-2	TRBJ1-2	14	.	TRBD1	CASSPGTGVRGYTF	TGTGCCAGCAGCCCCGGGACAGGGGTGCGCGGCTACACCTTC
TRBV5-1	TRBJ2-5	15	few	TRBD2	CASREFLAGKETQYF	TGCGCCAGCAGGGAATTTCTAGCGGGCAAAGAGACCCAGTACTTC
TRBV10-3	TRBJ2-7	13	few	TRBD1	CAISGQGFHEQYF	TGTGCCATCAGTGGACAGGGGTTCCACGAGCAGTACTTC
TRBV5-1	TRBJ1-2	15	many	TRBD1	CASSTQPQGEHGYTF	TGCGCCAGCAGCACCCAGCCACAGGGGGAACATGGCTACACCTTC